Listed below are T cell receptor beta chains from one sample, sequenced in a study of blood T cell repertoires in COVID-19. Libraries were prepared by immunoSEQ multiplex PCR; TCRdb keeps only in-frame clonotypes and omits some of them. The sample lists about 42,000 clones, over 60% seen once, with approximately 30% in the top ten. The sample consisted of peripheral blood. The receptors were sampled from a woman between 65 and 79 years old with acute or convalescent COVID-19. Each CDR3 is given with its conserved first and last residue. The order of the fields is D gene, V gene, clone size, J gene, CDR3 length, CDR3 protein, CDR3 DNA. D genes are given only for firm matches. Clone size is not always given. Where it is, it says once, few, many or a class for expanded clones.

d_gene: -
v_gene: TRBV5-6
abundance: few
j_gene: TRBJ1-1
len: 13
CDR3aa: CASSILTGFDAFF
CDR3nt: TGTGCCAGCAGCATCTTAACAGGGTTTGACGCTTTCTTT

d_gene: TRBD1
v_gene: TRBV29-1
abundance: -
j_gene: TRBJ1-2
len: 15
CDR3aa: CSVSQGQGANYGYTF
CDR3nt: TGCAGCGTCTCACAAGGACAGGGGGCCAACTATGGCTACACCTTC

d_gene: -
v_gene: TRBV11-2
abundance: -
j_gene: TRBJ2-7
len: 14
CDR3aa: CASSLGGTLYEQYF
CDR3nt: TGTGCCAGCAGCTTAGGCGGGACTCTCTACGAGCAGTACTTC

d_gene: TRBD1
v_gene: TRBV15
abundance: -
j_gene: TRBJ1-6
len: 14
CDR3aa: CATSRGQGDSPLHF
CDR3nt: TGTGCCACCAGCAGGGGACAGGGGGATTCACCCCTCCACTTT

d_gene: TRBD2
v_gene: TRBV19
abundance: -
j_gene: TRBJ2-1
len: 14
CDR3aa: CASSIKRDRNEQFF
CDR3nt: TGTGCCAGTAGTATCAAGCGGGACCGCAATGAGCAGTTCTTC

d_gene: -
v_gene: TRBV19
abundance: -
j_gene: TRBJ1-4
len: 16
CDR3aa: CASSFQGTWVDEKLFF
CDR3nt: TGTGCCAGTAGTTTCCAGGGAACTTGGGTCGATGAAAAACTGTTTTTT

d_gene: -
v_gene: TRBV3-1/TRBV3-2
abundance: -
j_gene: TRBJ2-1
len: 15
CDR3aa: CASSHRKRVYNEQFF
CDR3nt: TGTGCCAGCAGCCACCGGAAGCGGGTCTACAATGAGCAGTTCTTC

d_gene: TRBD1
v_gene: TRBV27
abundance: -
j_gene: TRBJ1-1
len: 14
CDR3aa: CASSLNRGRTEAFF
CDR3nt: TGTGCCAGCAGTTTAAACAGGGGGCGCACTGAAGCTTTCTTT

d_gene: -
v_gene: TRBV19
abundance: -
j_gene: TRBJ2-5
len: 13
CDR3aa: CASATGREETQYF
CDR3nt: TGTGCCAGTGCCACAGGGAGGGAAGAGACCCAGTACTTC

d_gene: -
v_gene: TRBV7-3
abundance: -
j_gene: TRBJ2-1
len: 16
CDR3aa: CASSSNQGNNYNEQFF
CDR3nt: TGTGCCAGCAGCTCGAATCAGGGGAACAATTACAATGAGCAGTTCTTC

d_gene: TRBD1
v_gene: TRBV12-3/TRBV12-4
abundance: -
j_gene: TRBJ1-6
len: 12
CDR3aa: CASSLGTGALHF
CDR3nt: TGTGCCAGCAGTTTAGGAACAGGGGCCCTCCACTTT

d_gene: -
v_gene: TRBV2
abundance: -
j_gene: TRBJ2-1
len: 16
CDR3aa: CASSDSTRGLNVEQFF
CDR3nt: TGTGCCAGCAGTGATTCGACTAGAGGGCTCAATGTAGAGCAGTTCTTC

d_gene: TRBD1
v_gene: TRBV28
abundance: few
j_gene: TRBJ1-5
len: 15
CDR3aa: CASSEGGQGNQPQHF
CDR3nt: TGTGCCAGCTCCGAAGGAGGACAGGGCAATCAGCCCCAGCATTTT

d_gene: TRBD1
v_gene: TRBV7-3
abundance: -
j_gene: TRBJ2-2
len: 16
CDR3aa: CASSTSRDRHTGELFF
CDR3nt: TGTGCCAGCAGCACATCCCGGGACAGACACACCGGGGAGCTGTTTTTT

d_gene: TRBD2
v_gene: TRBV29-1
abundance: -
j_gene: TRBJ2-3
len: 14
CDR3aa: CSVDASGGGDTQYF
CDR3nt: TGCAGCGTTGACGCTAGCGGGGGTGGAGATACGCAGTATTTT

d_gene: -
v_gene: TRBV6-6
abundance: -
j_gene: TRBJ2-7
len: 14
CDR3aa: CASSYQGSPYEQYF
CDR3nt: TGTGCCAGCAGTTATCAGGGGTCTCCCTACGAGCAGTACTTC

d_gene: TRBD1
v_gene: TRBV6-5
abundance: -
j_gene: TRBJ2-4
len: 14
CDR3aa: CASSTSWTGNIQYF
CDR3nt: TGTGCCAGCAGTACCTCCTGGACAGGGAACATTCAGTACTTC

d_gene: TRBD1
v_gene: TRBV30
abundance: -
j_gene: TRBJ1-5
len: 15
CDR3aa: CAWSVRGGFHQPQHF
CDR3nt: TGTGCCTGGAGTGTACGAGGGGGCTTCCATCAGCCCCAGCATTTT

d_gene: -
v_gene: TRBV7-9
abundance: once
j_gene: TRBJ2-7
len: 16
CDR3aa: CASSLGGGGPTYEQYF
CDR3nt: TGTGCCAGCAGCTTAGGCGGCGGGGGCCCAACCTACGAGCAGTACTTC

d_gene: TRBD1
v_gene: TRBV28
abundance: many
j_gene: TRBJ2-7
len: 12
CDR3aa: CASRRQGREQYF
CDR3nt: TGTGCCAGCAGGAGACAGGGGAGGGAGCAGTACTTC

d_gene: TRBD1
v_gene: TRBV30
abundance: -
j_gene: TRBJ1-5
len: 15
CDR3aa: CAWSEDRGSNQPQHF
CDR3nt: TGTGCCTGGAGTGAGGACAGGGGGTCGAATCAGCCCCAGCATTTT

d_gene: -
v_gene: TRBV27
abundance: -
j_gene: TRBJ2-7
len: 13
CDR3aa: CASSTFTGYEQYF
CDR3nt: TGTGCCAGCAGCACGTTCACAGGATACGAGCAGTACTTC

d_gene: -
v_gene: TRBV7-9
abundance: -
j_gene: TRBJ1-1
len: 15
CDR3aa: CASIPPRVMNTEAFF
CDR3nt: TGTGCCAGCATCCCCCCCAGGGTTATGAACACTGAAGCTTTCTTT

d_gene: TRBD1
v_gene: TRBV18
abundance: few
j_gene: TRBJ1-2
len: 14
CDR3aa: CASSPETGRNGYTF
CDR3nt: TGTGCCAGCTCACCCGAGACAGGGAGAAATGGCTACACCTTC

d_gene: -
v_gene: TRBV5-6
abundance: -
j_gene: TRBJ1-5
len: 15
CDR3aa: CASSHAQGNNQPQHF
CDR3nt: TGTGCCAGCAGCCACGCGCAGGGAAACAATCAGCCCCAGCATTTT

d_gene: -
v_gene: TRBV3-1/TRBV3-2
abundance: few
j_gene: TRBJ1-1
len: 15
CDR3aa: CASSQPGHMNTEAFF
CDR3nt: TGTGCCAGCAGCCAACCGGGACATATGAACACTGAAGCTTTCTTT

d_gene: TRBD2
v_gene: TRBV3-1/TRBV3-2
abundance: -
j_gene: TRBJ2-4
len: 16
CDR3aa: CASSRFSGGGKNIQYF
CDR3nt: TGTGCCAGCAGCCGTTTTAGCGGGGGGGGAAAAAACATTCAGTACTTC

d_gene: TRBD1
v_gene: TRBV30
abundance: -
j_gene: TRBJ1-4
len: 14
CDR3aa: CAWSSDRGWEKLFF
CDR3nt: TGTGCCTGGAGTTCGGACAGGGGCTGGGAAAAACTGTTTTTT

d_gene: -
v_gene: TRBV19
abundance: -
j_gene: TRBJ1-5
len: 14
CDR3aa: CASSKEHSNQPQHF
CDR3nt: TGTGCCAGTAGCAAGGAGCATAGCAATCAGCCCCAGCATTTT

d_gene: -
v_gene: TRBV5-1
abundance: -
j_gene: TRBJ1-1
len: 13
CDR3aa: CATNATRNTEAFF
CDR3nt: TGCGCCACCAACGCGACTCGGAACACTGAAGCTTTCTTT

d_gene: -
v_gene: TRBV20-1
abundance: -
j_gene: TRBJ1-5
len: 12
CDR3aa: CSASQSNQPQHF
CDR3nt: TGCAGTGCTAGTCAGAGCAATCAGCCCCAGCATTTT

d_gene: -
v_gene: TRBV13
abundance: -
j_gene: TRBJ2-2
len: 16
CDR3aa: CASSFTGGKNTGELFF
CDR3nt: TGTGCCAGCAGCTTCACCGGGGGAAAGAACACCGGGGAGCTGTTTTTT

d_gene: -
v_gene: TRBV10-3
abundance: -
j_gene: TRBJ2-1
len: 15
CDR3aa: CAISYLAVTYNEQFF
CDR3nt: TGTGCCATCAGTTACTTAGCGGTTACCTACAATGAGCAGTTCTTC

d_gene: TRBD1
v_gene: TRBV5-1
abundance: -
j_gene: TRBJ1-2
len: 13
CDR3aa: CASSLGQLYGYTF
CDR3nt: TGCGCCAGCAGCCTGGGACAGCTCTATGGCTACACCTTC

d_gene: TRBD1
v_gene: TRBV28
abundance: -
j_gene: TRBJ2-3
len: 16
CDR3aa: CASSPRQGWSTDTQYF
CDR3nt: TGTGCCAGCAGTCCGCGACAGGGGTGGTCCACAGATACGCAGTATTTT

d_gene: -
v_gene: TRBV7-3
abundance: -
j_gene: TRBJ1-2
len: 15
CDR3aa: CASSLGGSRNYGYTF
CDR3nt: TGTGCCAGCAGCTTAGGAGGCAGCCGGAACTATGGCTACACCTTC

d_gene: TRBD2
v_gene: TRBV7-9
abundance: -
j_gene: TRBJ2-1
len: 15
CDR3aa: CASSKASGSGNEQFF
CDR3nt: TGTGCCAGCAGCAAAGCTAGCGGGAGTGGCAATGAGCAGTTCTTC

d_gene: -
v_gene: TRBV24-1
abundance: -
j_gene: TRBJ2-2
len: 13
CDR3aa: CATSDFYIGELFF
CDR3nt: TGTGCCACCAGTGATTTTTACATCGGGGAGCTGTTTTTT

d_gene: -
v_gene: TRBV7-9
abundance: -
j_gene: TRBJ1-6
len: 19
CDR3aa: CASSLPIHGVSSYNSPLHF
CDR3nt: TGTGCCAGCTCATTGCCCATACACGGGGTCAGCTCCTATAATTCACCCCTCCACTTT

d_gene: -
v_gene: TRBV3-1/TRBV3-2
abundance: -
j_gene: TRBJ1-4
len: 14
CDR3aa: CASSQGGRSEKLFF
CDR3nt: TGTGCCAGCAGCCAAGGAGGGAGGAGTGAAAAACTGTTTTTT